This T cell receptor (beta chain) derives from a study of blood T cell repertoires in COVID-19. On the study more broadly: Collection of acute and convalescent COVID-19 samples took place in the United States, Italy and Spain. In each case, the material was cDNA or gDNA derived from T cells, B-cell-depleted T cells, or PBMCs.

Under the authors' procedure: Reference gene primer amplification gave estimated nucleated cell counts. The assay was immunoSEQ multiplex PCR, and TCRdb's table has in-frame clones only and misses some. That table furnishes V, J and clone size, whereas the DNA furnished D and trimming. The sample carries about 270,000 clones, approximately 81% recorded once. CDR1 and CDR2 from the germline V gene are ENHRY and SYGVKD. The ends lost 6 bases at V and 8 bases at J; junction bases unmatched: 5. This CDR3 has 14 amino acids. V usage is TRBV10-3 and J usage is TRBJ1-6; TRBD1 aligns across 9 bases. Material: peripheral blood. The sequence was collected from a woman between 18 and 30 years old with acute or convalescent COVID-19. In DNA form, the CDR3 reads TGTGCCATCAGGGGGACAGGGTTCGATTCACCCCTCCACTTT. Protein sequence: CAIRGTGFDSPLHF.